Following are 17 T cell receptor beta chains from one sample sequenced in a study of blood T cell repertoires in COVID-19. Generated by immunoSEQ multiplex PCR, the TCRdb table keeps only in-frame clones and is missing some. This table holds roughly 300,000 clones, 85% found once. Sequencing input: PBMCs or T cells enriched from blood (not recorded which). Receptors originate from a woman in her 50s who had recovered from COVID-19.

CDR3 sequence: CASTLGRGIGEQYF. The CDR3 region has the DNA TGTGCCAGCACCCTCGGACGGGGAATCGGCGAGCAGTACTTC. The genes are TRBV6-5 and TRBJ2-7, with D possibly being TRBD2 (5 bases). The CDR3 covers 14 residues. V gave up 7 bases and J gave up 6 bases, with 19 bases separating them. Germline lookup yields CDR1 MNHEY and CDR2 SVGAGI.

This sequence joins TRBV14 and TRBJ2-1; the D gene is possibly TRBD2 (5 bases). Germline CDR1 is SGHDN and CDR2 is FVKESK. V was cut by 4 bases and J by 3 bases, with 13 bases left in between. The CDR3 covers 15 residues. The CDR3 sequence: CASSPLRGNYNEQFF. Written as DNA, the CDR3 is TGTGCCAGCAGCCCCCTCCGGGGAAACTACAATGAGCAGTTCTTC.

This clone appeared once. The chain couples TRBV4-1 to TRBJ2-3, with 13 nucleotides matching TRBD2. Trimming at V came to 0 bases and at J to 6 bases, leaving 6 bases not matched to a gene. This CDR3 contains 17 residues. Germline CDR1 reads MGHRA; CDR2 reads YSYEKL. The CDR3: CASSQEGTSGTPDTQYF. CDR3 bases: TGCGCCAGCAGCCAAGAGGGGACTAGCGGGACGCCGGATACGCAGTATTTT.

This clone occurred once. This rearrangement joins TRBV6-5 to TRBJ2-7; 12 positions agree with TRBD1. Per the germline V gene, CDR1 is MNHEY and CDR2 is SVGAGI. The CDR3 is 15 residues long. V lost 0 bases and J lost 5; bases outside the gene matches: 2. The CDR3 here is CASSYSGQGAHEQYF. The CDR3 region has the DNA TGTGCCAGCAGTTACTCGGGACAGGGGGCCCACGAGCAGTACTTC.

This sequence joins TRBV18 and TRBJ1-2, with unresolved D. CDR1 is KGHSH, CDR2 LQKENI, per germline. Trimming removed 0 bases from V and 7 bases from J, with 9 bases in between. This CDR3 comprises 13 residues. The CDR3 is CASSPPEASGYTF. The CDR3 nucleotides are TGTGCCAGCTCACCACCTGAGGCTTCTGGCTACACCTTC.

This chain joins TRBV7-3 and TRBJ1-1; D is unresolved. The V gene lost 2 bases and the J gene lost 6 bases, with 10 bases spanning the gap. Looked up from germline, CDR1 is SGHTA and CDR2 is FQGTGA. This CDR3 is built from 13 residues. CDR3 sequence: CASSLEGNAEAFF. The CDR3 DNA sequence: TGTGCCAGCAGCTTAGAGGGAAACGCTGAAGCTTTCTTT.

CDR3 sequence: CASTKPGLAGLIRPYEQYF. The CDR3 DNA reads TGCGCCAGCACCAAACCGGGACTAGCGGGTTTAATACGGCCTTACGAGCAGTACTTC. This chain joins TRBV10-2 and TRBJ2-7; 12 bases are shared with TRBD2. The CDR3 runs 19 residues. The V gene's germline CDR1 is WSHSY and CDR2 SAAADI. With V trimmed by 7 bases and J by 4 bases, 20 bases remained unmatched.

The gene calls are TRBV30 and TRBJ2-7; 9 bases match TRBD1. The germline V gene has CDR1 GTSNPN and CDR2 SVGIG (reference sequence). This CDR3 contains 12 residues. The V gene end was trimmed by 4 bases and the J gene end by 3 bases; junction bases not matched to a gene: 1. CDR3: CAWMGQGYEQYF. The CDR3 DNA is TGTGCCTGGATGGGACAGGGCTACGAGCAGTACTTC.

V usage is TRBV5-6 and J usage is TRBJ1-3, with a tentative D call TRBD1 (6 bases). V was cut by 4 bases and J by 2 bases, with 13 bases left in between. Germline loops: CDR1 SGHDT, CDR2 YYEEEE. The CDR3 runs 15 residues. CDR3 bases: TGTGCCAGCAGCACTCTCAGGGGAACTGGAAACACCATATATTTT. It codes for CASSTLRGTGNTIYF.

The V gene is TRBV10-3, the J gene TRBJ2-7; D call uncertain. This CDR3 is built from 11 residues. The V and J ends lost 2 bases and 3 bases respectively, with 2 bases between them. Germline CDR1 and CDR2: ENHRY and SYGVKD. The CDR3 DNA reads TGTGCCATCAGTGAGCACTACGAGCAGTACTTC. Translating it yields CAISEHYEQYF.

The J gene is TRBJ2-3, the V gene TRBV7-6, with 9 bases that match TRBD2. The CDR3 covers 15 residues. J was trimmed by 1 base and V by 2 bases; bases with no gene match: 1. Per the germline V gene, CDR1 is SGHVS and CDR2 is FNYEAQ. The CDR3 loop is CASSLQRGGTDTQYF. The CDR3 nucleotides read TGTGCCAGCAGCTTACAGCGGGGGGGCACAGATACGCAGTATTTT.

This clone was observed a single time. The chain links TRBV24-1 to TRBJ2-2, with TRBD1 matching over 7 bases. Germline V gene lookup returns CDR1 KGHDR and CDR2 SFDVKD. Germline trimming cut 9 bases from V and 4 bases from J; bases unmatched to any gene: 10. The CDR3 sequence is 15 residues long. The chain's CDR3 is CATGSSTGRTGELFF. The CDR3 nucleotides are TGTGCCACCGGCTCCTCGACAGGGCGCACCGGGGAGCTGTTTTTT.

The gene calls are TRBV5-6 and TRBJ1-2; D remains ambiguous. This CDR3 is 14 amino acids long. V lost 0 bases and J 8 bases, leaving 14 bases between the germline ends. CDR1 is SGHDT, CDR2 YYEEEE, per germline. CDR3 region: CASSLAAGLNGYTF. Here the CDR3 DNA reads TGTGCCAGCAGCTTGGCGGCAGGCCTCAACGGCTACACCTTC. Drawing the rest from reference TRBV5-6 and TRBJ1-2, the complete variable domain is DAGVTQSPTHLIKTRGQQVTLRCSPKSGHDTVSWYQQALGQGPQFIFQYYEEEERQRGNFPDRFSGHQFPNYSSELNVNALLLGDSALYLCASSLAAGLNGYTFGSGTRLTVV.

Only a few counts were recorded for this clone. The chain couples TRBV7-2 to TRBJ1-6; D is perhaps TRBD1 (5 bases). V was pared by 1 base and J by 13 bases, with 17 bases between. The CDR3 runs 15 residues. The germline V gene encodes CDR1 SGHTA and CDR2 FQGNSA. The CDR3 nucleotides read TGTGCCAGCAGCTTAGATTGGGGCCAGTTTCGGCCCCTCCACTTT. This gives the protein CASSLDWGQFRPLHF.

The CDR3 region is CASSLSRFGFGDTGELFF. The CDR3, as DNA: TGTGCCAGCAGCTTAAGTCGTTTCGGGTTTGGCGACACCGGGGAGCTGTTTTTT. The J gene is TRBJ2-2, the V gene TRBV7-2, with D uncertain. This CDR3 has 18 amino acids. Germline V gives CDR1 SGHTA, CDR2 FQGNSA. V was trimmed by 2 bases and J by 3 bases, leaving 19 bases between them.

This rearrangement joins TRBV19 to TRBJ1-1; no clear D. Trimming stripped 10 bases from V and 2 bases from J, with 14 bases between. The CDR3 contains 13 residues. CDR1 is LNHDA, CDR2 SQIVND, per germline (reference sequence). The CDR3 coding sequence is TGTGCCACTTGCCGGTCCGTAAACACTGAAGCTTTCTTT. This translates into CATCRSVNTEAFF.

V gene TRBV5-4 combines with J gene TRBJ2-7; 8 nucleotides match TRBD2. Looked up from germline, CDR1 is SGHNT and CDR2 is YYREEE (reference sequence). V gave up 6 bases and J gave up 6 bases; unmatched junction bases: 5. This CDR3 spans 12 amino acids. Here the CDR3 DNA reads TGTGCCAGCACCCACGGGGGGGGCGAGCAGTACTTC. Encoded protein: CASTHGGGEQYF.